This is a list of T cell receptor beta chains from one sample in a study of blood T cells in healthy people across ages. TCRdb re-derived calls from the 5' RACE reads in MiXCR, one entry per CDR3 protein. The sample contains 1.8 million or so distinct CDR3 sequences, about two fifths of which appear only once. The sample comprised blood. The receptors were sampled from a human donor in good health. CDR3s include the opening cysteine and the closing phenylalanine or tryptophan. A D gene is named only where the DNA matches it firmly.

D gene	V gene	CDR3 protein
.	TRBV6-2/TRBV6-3	CASSLGWRGRTGELFF
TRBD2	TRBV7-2	CASSLQAKGREQYF
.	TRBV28	CASSTLSEIQETQYF
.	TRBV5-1	CASSFNREDYGYTF
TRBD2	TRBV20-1	CSARESSGASYNEQFF
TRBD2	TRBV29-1	CSVAGLAVEQFF
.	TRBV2	CASRGTSYEQYF
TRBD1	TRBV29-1	CSAYRDRLREQFF
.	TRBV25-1	CASSESWGIGNSPLHF
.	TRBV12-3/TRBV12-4	CASSSRQPDNSPLHF
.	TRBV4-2	CASSQEGRQPQHF
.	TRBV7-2	CASSLNSGEGEQYF
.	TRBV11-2	CASSFQPNSPLHF
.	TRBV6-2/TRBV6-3	CASSTRRDTQYF
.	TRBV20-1	CSASGGRVGEQYF
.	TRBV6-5	CASSYGGAFTDTQYF
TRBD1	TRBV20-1	CSATDRDTNEKLFF
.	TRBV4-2	CASSQEAEGVLWAFGYTF
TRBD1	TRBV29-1	CSVGDRGEQPQHF
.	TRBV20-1	CSARDLVGEETQFF
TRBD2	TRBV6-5	CASSYSTLAEGEQYF
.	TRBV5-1	CASSPRTSFGTDTQYF
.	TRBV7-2	CASSLEMAGSSYNEQFF
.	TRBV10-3	CAISTGTVASYEQYF
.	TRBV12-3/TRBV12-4	CASSQQMGTDSGYAQETQYF
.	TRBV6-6	CASSPSGMEGYTF
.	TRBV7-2	CASSLDSTNYGYTF
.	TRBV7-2	CASSLDHRANEQFF
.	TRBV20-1	CSTRPSGTKASPLHF
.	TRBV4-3	CASNQDNYGDGYTF
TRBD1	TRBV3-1	CASSQGDRALSNGYTF
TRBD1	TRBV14	CASSPTGTGANEQYF
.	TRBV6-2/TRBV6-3	CASSYETGNEQFF
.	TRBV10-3	CAISDSDGFSGANVLTF
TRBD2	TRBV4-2	CASSHISGTSGYNEQFF
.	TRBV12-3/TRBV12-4	CASSYRDPSSYEQYF
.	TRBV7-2	CASSQGTEVRGYTF
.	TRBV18	CASSPDANYGYTF
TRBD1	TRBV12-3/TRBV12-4	CASSSSKPSQGQGRDEQFF
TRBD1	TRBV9	CASSVGGTATYNEQFF
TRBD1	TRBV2	CASTRTGGNEQYF
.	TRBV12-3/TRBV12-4	CASSPGYTGELFF
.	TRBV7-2	CASSSTWDGELFF
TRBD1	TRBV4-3	CASSPLPTGRYEQYF
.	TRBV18	CASSPSPQLGENAEAFF
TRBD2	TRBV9	CASSGGPRTSGGVADTQYF
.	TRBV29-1	CSVEMGQLGYTF
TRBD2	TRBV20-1	CSARLTSGGHDHNEQFF
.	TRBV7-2	CASSLEAAGKTQYF
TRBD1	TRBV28	CASSPVGTGTFNYGYTF
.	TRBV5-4	CASSSAGRASLETQYF